One sample yielded the 16 T cell receptor beta chains listed below, sequenced in a study of shared T cell receptors in the human thymus. Sequencing was performed with immunoSEQ multiplex PCR; in TCRdb, only in-frame clones are kept and a portion is missing. The sample holds about 710,000 clones, 87% seen once. Another study also made use of these data, one on human thymus T cells.

The sequencing input was thymocytes. The receptors come from a boy under two years old with a congenital heart defect.

This clone was picked up one time. This chain connects TRBV25-1 to TRBJ1-1, with D tentatively TRBD1 (5 bases). CDR1 and CDR2 from the germline V gene are MGHDK and SYGVNS. The CDR3 has 13 residues. The V and J ends lost 5 bases and 5 bases respectively, with 12 bases between them. CDR3 loop: CASSPQGWTEAFF. The CDR3 DNA follows: TGTGCCAGCAGTCCTCAGGGTTGGACTGAAGCTTTCTTT.

The chain recombines TRBV5-1 with TRBJ2-7, with TRBD2 identical over 11 bases. The CDR3 has 16 amino acids. The junction had 5 bases not matched to a gene; V was cut back by 3 bases and J by 0 bases. Germline CDR1 SGHRS, CDR2 YFSETQ. CDR3 sequence: CASSCRTSGSSYEQYF. CDR3 nucleotides: TGCGCCAGCAGCTGCAGGACTAGCGGGTCCTCCTACGAGCAGTACTTC.

CDR3 protein: CASSEKWWPPYEQYF. CDR3 nucleotides: TGTGCCAGCAGTGAAAAGTGGTGGCCTCCGTACGAGCAGTACTTC. This rearrangement joins TRBV6-1 to TRBJ2-7; D is undetermined. V lost 2 bases to trimming and J lost 4 bases, with 15 bases between them. There are 15 residues in the CDR3. CDR1 and CDR2 (germline): MNHNS, SASEGT.

The chain uses TRBV30 and TRBJ1-2; 9 positions match TRBD1. V was pared by 0 bases and J by 6 bases, with 8 bases of the junction left unmatched. Germline-derived CDR1 and CDR2 are GTSNPN and SVGIG (reference sequence). This CDR3 region has 15 residues. DNA of the CDR3: TGTGCCTGGAGTGTACGAGGGGACAGGGCGGATGGCTACACCTTC. Amino acid sequence: CAWSVRGDRADGYTF.

The V and J genes are TRBV4-3 and TRBJ2-3; D gene ambiguous. The V gene lost 1 base and the J gene lost 4 bases, with 12 bases spanning the gap. The CDR3 is 15 residues long. Germline V gene lookup returns CDR1 LGHNA and CDR2 YSLEER. In DNA form, the CDR3 reads TGCGCCAGCAGCCAAGTCGCAGTAATCGCAGATACGCAGTATTTT. Encoded protein: CASSQVAVIADTQYF.

The rearrangement uses TRBV12-1 and TRBJ2-1; TRBD2 was called by the table and not checked on the DNA. TRBV12-1 is tagged as a pseudogene. The CDR3 length is 16 residues. This chain's CDR3 is CASSSLPKNTSNEQFF. The CDR3 DNA follows: TGTGCCAGCAGCTCGCTACCCAAGAACACTAGTAATGAGCAGTTCTTC.

This chain connects TRBV10-1 to TRBJ2-5; TRBD2 matches at 7 bases. The CDR3 has 13 residues. CDR1 and CDR2 from the germline V gene are WNHNN and SYGVQD (reference sequence). Unmatched junction bases numbered 7, after V lost 6 bases and J lost 6 bases. CDR3 sequence reads: CASSRSGEKTQYF. CDR3 sequence (DNA): TGCGCCAGCAGCCGGAGCGGGGAAAAGACCCAGTACTTC.

This rearrangement joins TRBV7-3 to TRBJ2-1; 9 bases match TRBD1. Germline V gene lookup returns CDR1 SGHTA and CDR2 FQGTGA. The CDR3 length is 21 residues. Trimming took 1 base from V and 9 from J; bases not matched to a gene: 25. CDR3 protein: CASSLNGTGKGSPEEESEQFF. For the CDR3, the DNA is TGTGCCAGCAGCTTAAATGGGACAGGGAAAGGGTCACCTGAGGAAGAGAGTGAGCAGTTCTTC.

About this clone: A junction boundary mismatches the germline segment, possibly from a read error. This sample also contains other DNA sequences that code for the same CDR3. The chain has TRBV6-6 and TRBJ1-6; tentatively, D is TRBD1 (5 bases). The CDR3 runs to 15 residues. Germline assignment: CDR1 MNHNY and CDR2 SVGAGI (reference sequence). The CDR3 region is CASSYGAVYNSPLHF. DNA of the CDR3: TGTGCCAGCAGTTACGGGGCGGTGTATAATTCCCCCCTCCACTTT.

This clone was picked up one time. The CDR3 DNA is TGTGCCAGCAGACCGACAGGAGCCCACTACGAGCAGTACTTC. Translation gives CASRPTGAHYEQYF. The chain combines TRBV6-5 with TRBJ2-7; D possibly corresponds to TRBD1 (6 bases). This CDR3 has 14 amino acids. Germline lookup yields CDR1 MNHEY and CDR2 SVGAGI. Trimming left V 6 bases short and J 3 bases short, with 15 bases between.

V and J are TRBV4-1 and TRBJ2-3; 12 positions match TRBD1. With 1 base clipped from V and 6 bases from J, the junction kept 5 bases outside the gene matches. CDR3 length: 16 residues. Germline lookup yields CDR1 MGHRA and CDR2 YSYEKL. CDR3 nucleotides: TGCGCCAGCAGCCAAGTAGGGACAGGGGGCGGTGATACGCAGTATTTT. This gives the protein CASSQVGTGGGDTQYF.

This chain links TRBV5-6 with TRBJ2-2; 14 positions match TRBD2. V was clipped by 4 bases and J by 5 bases; unmatched bases: 7. CDR3 length: 17 residues. Per germline, CDR1 SGHDT and CDR2 YYEEEE. The CDR3 loop reads CASSEGLAGARTGELFF. The CDR3, as DNA: TGTGCCAGCAGCGAGGGACTAGCGGGAGCTAGAACCGGGGAGCTGTTTTTT.

V gene TRBV6-5 combines with J gene TRBJ1-6; possibly TRBD1 for D (5 bases). Trimming left V 3 bases short and J 7 bases short, with 16 bases between. This CDR3 comprises 16 residues. Germline V gives CDR1 MNHEY, CDR2 SVGAGI. The CDR3 sequence: CASSYLLGAMNSPLHF. The CDR3 DNA follows: TGTGCCAGCAGTTATTTGTTAGGGGCCATGAATTCACCCCTCCACTTT.

The rearrangement links TRBV27 to TRBJ2-2, with a weak D call TRBD1 (6 bases). The V end was cut by 6 bases, the J end by 4 bases, with 15 bases between. Germline CDR1 MNHEY, CDR2 SMNVEV (reference sequence). This CDR3 is built from 15 residues. CDR3 residues: CASRRTGGSTGELFF. CDR3 bases: TGTGCCAGCAGGCGAACTGGGGGCAGCACCGGGGAGCTGTTTTTT.

This rearrangement joins TRBV6-5 to TRBJ1-2, with D possibly being TRBD1 (6 bases). This CDR3 region has 14 residues. Trimming pared 4 bases from V and 4 bases from J, leaving 13 bases between. Germline assignment: CDR1 MNHEY and CDR2 SVGAGI. CDR3 protein: CASSSNKDSYGYTF. The CDR3 nucleotides read TGTGCCAGCAGTTCAAATAAGGACAGCTATGGCTACACCTTC.

This clone appeared a single time. The CDR3 sequence is CASSQDFFSDTQYF. The CDR3, as DNA: TGCGCCAGCAGCCAAGATTTCTTTAGTGATACGCAGTATTTT. The genes are TRBV4-3 and TRBJ2-3; D unclear. Trimming shortened V by 0 bases and J by 6 bases, and 10 bases separated the two germline ends. The CDR3 contains 14 residues. Looked up from germline, CDR1 is LGHNA and CDR2 is YSLEER.